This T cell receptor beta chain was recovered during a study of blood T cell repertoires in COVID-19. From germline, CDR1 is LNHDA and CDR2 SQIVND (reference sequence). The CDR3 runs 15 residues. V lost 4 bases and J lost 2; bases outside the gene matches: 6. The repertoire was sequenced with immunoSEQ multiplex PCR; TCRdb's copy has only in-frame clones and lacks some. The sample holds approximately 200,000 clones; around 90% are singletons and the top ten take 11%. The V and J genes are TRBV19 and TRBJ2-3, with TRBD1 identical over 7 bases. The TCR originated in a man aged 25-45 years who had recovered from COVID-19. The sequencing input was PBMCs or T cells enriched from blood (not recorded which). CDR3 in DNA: TGTGCCAGTAGTAACCCCGACAGGGTCACAGATACGCAGTATTTT. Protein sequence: CASSNPDRVTDTQYF.